These T cell receptor beta chains were read from a single sample in a study of shared clonotypes between healthy human individuals. Using immunoSEQ multiplex PCR, the repertoire was profiled, and TCRdb retains in-frame clones only, with some absent. This table has 1,400,000 or so clones, just under 99% appearing once. Specimen: naive CD4+ T cells sorted from blood. These receptors originate from a man aged 30-40 years in good health. CDR3s include the opening cysteine and the closing phenylalanine or tryptophan. Fields, in order: clone size, V gene, D gene, J gene, CDR3 DNA, CDR3 protein. D genes are given only for firm matches. Only part of the rows carry a size: once, few, many, or a class if the clone is expanded.

abundance: NA; v_gene: TRBV5-1; d_gene: NA; j_gene: TRBJ2-1; CDR3nt: TGCGCCAGCGACGCACTGCCGGGTTCGCTTGGTGAGCAGTTCTTC; CDR3aa: CASDALPGSLGEQFF
abundance: NA; v_gene: TRBV30; d_gene: NA; j_gene: TRBJ1-1; CDR3nt: TGTGCCTGGTTTCGGACCTATAACACTGAAGCTTTCTTT; CDR3aa: CAWFRTYNTEAFF
abundance: NA; v_gene: TRBV9; d_gene: TRBD2; j_gene: TRBJ2-1; CDR3nt: TGTGCCAGCAGCGTGGCGGGAGGCGACTACAATGAGCAGTTCTTC; CDR3aa: CASSVAGGDYNEQFF
abundance: NA; v_gene: TRBV7-7; d_gene: NA; j_gene: TRBJ2-3; CDR3nt: TGTGCTAGCAGCTCAAGGGACGTGAGGGGAAATGATACGCAGTATTTT; CDR3aa: CASSSRDVRGNDTQYF
abundance: NA; v_gene: TRBV5-6; d_gene: NA; j_gene: TRBJ2-7; CDR3nt: TGTGCCAGCAGCGCTTACAGGGCGGGGGAGCAGTACTTC; CDR3aa: CASSAYRAGEQYF
abundance: NA; v_gene: TRBV14; d_gene: NA; j_gene: TRBJ1-3; CDR3nt: TGTGCCAGCAGCCAAAGGTCGCCGCTCTCTGGAAACACCATATATTTT; CDR3aa: CASSQRSPLSGNTIYF
abundance: NA; v_gene: TRBV27; d_gene: NA; j_gene: TRBJ2-1; CDR3nt: TGTGCCAGCAGTTTATACCCCCCTCCCCTGTACAATGAGCAGTTCTTC; CDR3aa: CASSLYPPPLYNEQFF
abundance: NA; v_gene: TRBV15; d_gene: TRBD1; j_gene: TRBJ1-2; CDR3nt: TGTGCCACCAGCAGAGACGGGACAGGGGGCGACTATGGCTACACCTTC; CDR3aa: CATSRDGTGGDYGYTF
abundance: NA; v_gene: TRBV5-8; d_gene: NA; j_gene: TRBJ2-1; CDR3nt: TGTGCCAGCAGCTTGGCCGGCAGTCCCAGCTCCTACAATGAGCAGTTCTTC; CDR3aa: CASSLAGSPSSYNEQFF
abundance: once; v_gene: TRBV19; d_gene: NA; j_gene: TRBJ1-5; CDR3nt: TGTGCCAGTAGTATAGTGAAGGAGGGGCAGCCCCAGCATTTT; CDR3aa: CASSIVKEGQPQHF
abundance: NA; v_gene: TRBV10-1; d_gene: NA; j_gene: TRBJ2-7; CDR3nt: TGCGCCAGCAGTGAGGGCCCGGGACTTACCATCCCCTACGAGCAGTACTTC; CDR3aa: CASSEGPGLTIPYEQYF
abundance: NA; v_gene: TRBV5-1; d_gene: NA; j_gene: TRBJ2-2; CDR3nt: TGCGCCAGCAGTACAGGGATCGTGGACGGGGAGCTGTTTTTT; CDR3aa: CASSTGIVDGELFF
abundance: NA; v_gene: TRBV27; d_gene: NA; j_gene: TRBJ2-3; CDR3nt: TGTGCCAGCAGCCTGAAACAGGGTCGGACAGATACGCAGTATTTT; CDR3aa: CASSLKQGRTDTQYF
abundance: NA; v_gene: TRBV2; d_gene: NA; j_gene: TRBJ2-7; CDR3nt: TGTGCCAGCAGGGAGAGCAGGGTACGGGACGAGCAGTACTTC; CDR3aa: CASRESRVRDEQYF
abundance: NA; v_gene: TRBV5-5; d_gene: NA; j_gene: TRBJ2-7; CDR3nt: TGTGCCAGCAGCTTGGGGGGTCCATCTTCCTACGAGCAGTACTTC; CDR3aa: CASSLGGPSSYEQYF
abundance: NA; v_gene: TRBV5-5; d_gene: NA; j_gene: TRBJ2-1; CDR3nt: TGTGCCAGCAGCTTGGGCGGGACAACGAACAATGAGCAGTTCTTC; CDR3aa: CASSLGGTTNNEQFF
abundance: NA; v_gene: TRBV6-5; d_gene: NA; j_gene: TRBJ2-5; CDR3nt: TGTGCCAGCAGTTACTCTGGGGGCGGTCAAGAGACCCAGTACTTC; CDR3aa: CASSYSGGGQETQYF
abundance: NA; v_gene: TRBV5-4; d_gene: NA; j_gene: TRBJ1-1; CDR3nt: TGTGCCAGCAGCTTGGAATTGACTGAAGCTTTCTTT; CDR3aa: CASSLELTEAFF
abundance: NA; v_gene: TRBV5-5; d_gene: TRBD2; j_gene: TRBJ2-2; CDR3nt: TGTGCCAGCAGCTTTTCTAGCGGGGCGAACACCGGGGAGCTGTTTTTT; CDR3aa: CASSFSSGANTGELFF
abundance: NA; v_gene: TRBV28; d_gene: NA; j_gene: TRBJ1-2; CDR3nt: TGTGCCAGCAGTTGGGGCCAGGGGAACGATGGCTACACCTTC; CDR3aa: CASSWGQGNDGYTF
abundance: NA; v_gene: TRBV25-1; d_gene: TRBD1; j_gene: TRBJ2-1; CDR3nt: TGTGCCAGCAGCGACCCGGGACAGGGGTACAATGAGCAGTTCTTC; CDR3aa: CASSDPGQGYNEQFF
abundance: NA; v_gene: TRBV21-1; d_gene: NA; j_gene: TRBJ2-7; CDR3nt: TGTGCCGTTCCGGGTCGCGAGCAGTACTTC; CDR3aa: CAVPGREQYF
abundance: NA; v_gene: TRBV4-2; d_gene: NA; j_gene: TRBJ2-2; CDR3nt: TGTGCCAGCAGCCAAGAGAGTTTGGTCGGGGAGCTGTTTTTT; CDR3aa: CASSQESLVGELFF
abundance: NA; v_gene: TRBV29-1; d_gene: NA; j_gene: TRBJ2-7; CDR3nt: TGCAGCGTTGTCCTAGCCCGTACCTACGAGCAGTACTTC; CDR3aa: CSVVLARTYEQYF
abundance: NA; v_gene: TRBV5-1; d_gene: TRBD2; j_gene: TRBJ2-7; CDR3nt: TGCGCCAGCAGCCCGGGACTAGCGGGAGGTAACACCTACGAGCAGTACTTC; CDR3aa: CASSPGLAGGNTYEQYF
abundance: NA; v_gene: TRBV6-1; d_gene: TRBD2; j_gene: TRBJ2-1; CDR3nt: TGTGCCAGCAGTGAAGGGGCTAGCGGGACGAACAATGAGCAGTTCTTC; CDR3aa: CASSEGASGTNNEQFF
abundance: NA; v_gene: TRBV29-1; d_gene: TRBD1; j_gene: TRBJ2-5; CDR3nt: TGCAGCGCCCAGGGGGCAGTGGATCAAGAGACCCAGTACTTC; CDR3aa: CSAQGAVDQETQYF
abundance: NA; v_gene: TRBV19; d_gene: NA; j_gene: TRBJ2-1; CDR3nt: TGTGCCAGTAGTATATCCGCGACTATATACAATGAGCAGTTCTTC; CDR3aa: CASSISATIYNEQFF
abundance: NA; v_gene: TRBV5-4; d_gene: TRBD2; j_gene: TRBJ2-2; CDR3nt: TGTGCCAGCAGTTCTCCCAGCGGGAAGATCACCGGGGAGCTGTTTTTT; CDR3aa: CASSSPSGKITGELFF
abundance: NA; v_gene: TRBV27; d_gene: NA; j_gene: TRBJ2-4; CDR3nt: TGTGCCAGCAGTTTATCATGGGGGGCCAAAAACATTCAGTACTTC; CDR3aa: CASSLSWGAKNIQYF
abundance: NA; v_gene: TRBV5-4; d_gene: TRBD2; j_gene: TRBJ2-7; CDR3nt: TGTGCCAGCAGCTTAATACTGTCGGCTAGCGGGAAATACGAGCAGTACTTC; CDR3aa: CASSLILSASGKYEQYF
abundance: NA; v_gene: TRBV11-1; d_gene: NA; j_gene: TRBJ1-4; CDR3nt: TGTGCCAGCAGCTTAGCTGCAGGGAAGAAACTGTTTTTT; CDR3aa: CASSLAAGKKLFF
abundance: NA; v_gene: TRBV5-1; d_gene: NA; j_gene: TRBJ2-6; CDR3nt: TGCGCCAGCAGCTTGGAGCTGGGTTTTGGGGCCAACGTCCTGACTTTC; CDR3aa: CASSLELGFGANVLTF
abundance: NA; v_gene: TRBV27; d_gene: TRBD1; j_gene: TRBJ2-1; CDR3nt: TGTGCCAGCAGCCGGTCCCTGGGACAGGGCTATGAGCAGTTCTTC; CDR3aa: CASSRSLGQGYEQFF
abundance: NA; v_gene: TRBV4-2; d_gene: TRBD2; j_gene: TRBJ2-7; CDR3nt: TGTGCCAGCAGCCAAGTACCCTTACTAGCGGGAGTCTGGGAGCAGTACTTC; CDR3aa: CASSQVPLLAGVWEQYF
abundance: NA; v_gene: TRBV7-2; d_gene: NA; j_gene: TRBJ2-5; CDR3nt: TGTGCCAGCAGCCCCAGCGGGGAGACCCAGTACTTC; CDR3aa: CASSPSGETQYF
abundance: NA; v_gene: TRBV5-6; d_gene: NA; j_gene: TRBJ1-4; CDR3nt: TGTGCCAGCAGCGTCACAGGCGCAACTAATGAAAAACTGTTTTTT; CDR3aa: CASSVTGATNEKLFF
abundance: NA; v_gene: TRBV18; d_gene: NA; j_gene: TRBJ1-5; CDR3nt: TGTGCCAGCTCACCAATGGGCAATAGCAATCAGCCCCAGCATTTT; CDR3aa: CASSPMGNSNQPQHF
abundance: NA; v_gene: TRBV9; d_gene: TRBD2; j_gene: TRBJ2-3; CDR3nt: TGTGCCAGCAGCGTACTGACCACAGGACTAGCGCCCGATACGCAGTATTTT; CDR3aa: CASSVLTTGLAPDTQYF
abundance: once; v_gene: TRBV14; d_gene: NA; j_gene: TRBJ2-3; CDR3nt: TGTGCCAGCAGCCGCTTCCCGCCCCCCAATACAGATACGCAGTATTTT; CDR3aa: CASSRFPPPNTDTQYF
abundance: NA; v_gene: TRBV5-1; d_gene: TRBD2; j_gene: TRBJ2-2; CDR3nt: TGCGCCAGCAGCATGGGACTAGCGGGAGAAGGCACCGGGGAGCTGTTTTTT; CDR3aa: CASSMGLAGEGTGELFF
abundance: NA; v_gene: TRBV9; d_gene: NA; j_gene: TRBJ2-6; CDR3nt: TGTGCCAGCAGCGTTACCCTGAACTCTGGGGCCAACGTCCTGACTTTC; CDR3aa: CASSVTLNSGANVLTF
abundance: NA; v_gene: TRBV28; d_gene: NA; j_gene: TRBJ1-1; CDR3nt: TGTGCCAGCAGTTTAACAGGGTTTGAAGCTTTCTTT; CDR3aa: CASSLTGFEAFF
abundance: NA; v_gene: TRBV7-9; d_gene: TRBD1; j_gene: TRBJ2-7; CDR3nt: TGTGCCAGCAGCTCTTACAGGGGGTCCAACAACTTATACGAGCAGTACTTC; CDR3aa: CASSSYRGSNNLYEQYF
abundance: NA; v_gene: TRBV30; d_gene: NA; j_gene: TRBJ1-3; CDR3nt: TGTGCCTGGACTGCCCTCGGAAACACCATATATTTT; CDR3aa: CAWTALGNTIYF
abundance: NA; v_gene: TRBV10-2; d_gene: TRBD1; j_gene: TRBJ2-5; CDR3nt: TGCGCCAGCACGTTAGAGGGACAGGGGGGGGAGACCCAGTACTTC; CDR3aa: CASTLEGQGGETQYF
abundance: NA; v_gene: TRBV28; d_gene: TRBD2; j_gene: TRBJ2-3; CDR3nt: TGTGCCGCCCGAGGCGGGAGGGGAACCACAGATACGCAGTATTTT; CDR3aa: CAARGGRGTTDTQYF
abundance: NA; v_gene: TRBV7-2; d_gene: TRBD1; j_gene: TRBJ2-1; CDR3nt: TGTGCCAGCAGCTCTGTGGGGACAGTCCCCTACAATGAGCAGTTCTTC; CDR3aa: CASSSVGTVPYNEQFF
abundance: NA; v_gene: TRBV7-2; d_gene: NA; j_gene: TRBJ2-7; CDR3nt: TGTGCCAGCAGCTTAGAGGCTAGCAGCGAGCAGTACTTC; CDR3aa: CASSLEASSEQYF
abundance: NA; v_gene: TRBV5-1; d_gene: NA; j_gene: TRBJ2-2; CDR3nt: TGCGCCAGCAGCTTGGGTGGGGGCGACGGCACCGGGGAGCTGTTTTTT; CDR3aa: CASSLGGGDGTGELFF
abundance: once; v_gene: TRBV5-6; d_gene: TRBD2; j_gene: TRBJ2-7; CDR3nt: TGTGCCAGCAGCTGGAAATTCCGCGGGAGCGCCTACGAGCAGTACTTC; CDR3aa: CASSWKFRGSAYEQYF
abundance: NA; v_gene: TRBV10-3; d_gene: TRBD1; j_gene: TRBJ2-7; CDR3nt: TGTGCCATCAGTGAGGCCGGGACAGGGGGACCCTACGAGCAGTACTTC; CDR3aa: CAISEAGTGGPYEQYF
abundance: NA; v_gene: TRBV5-4; d_gene: TRBD2; j_gene: TRBJ2-2; CDR3nt: TGTGCCAGCAGCCCCATAGCGGGAGATGGAGACACCGGGGAGCTGTTTTTT; CDR3aa: CASSPIAGDGDTGELFF
abundance: NA; v_gene: TRBV2; d_gene: TRBD1; j_gene: TRBJ1-2; CDR3nt: TGTGCCAGCGGCCGGGACAGATCTAACTATGGCTACACCTTC; CDR3aa: CASGRDRSNYGYTF
abundance: NA; v_gene: TRBV9; d_gene: NA; j_gene: TRBJ1-1; CDR3nt: TGTGCCAGCAGCGACGGCATTCGGCACACTGAAGCTTTCTTT; CDR3aa: CASSDGIRHTEAFF
abundance: NA; v_gene: TRBV30; d_gene: NA; j_gene: TRBJ2-7; CDR3nt: TGTGCCTGGAGTGTGTTAGAGGGGCAGTACTTC; CDR3aa: CAWSVLEGQYF
abundance: NA; v_gene: TRBV29-1; d_gene: TRBD2; j_gene: TRBJ2-3; CDR3nt: TGCAGCGTAGAGACTAGCGGGAGGACCGCCCCAGATACGCAGTATTTT; CDR3aa: CSVETSGRTAPDTQYF
abundance: NA; v_gene: TRBV6-5; d_gene: TRBD1; j_gene: TRBJ1-5; CDR3nt: TGTGCCAGCCGGAGAAAATTACAGGGGAATCAGCCCCAGCATTTT; CDR3aa: CASRRKLQGNQPQHF
abundance: once; v_gene: TRBV9; d_gene: TRBD2; j_gene: TRBJ2-1; CDR3nt: TGTGCCAGCAGCGCGCGCCAGCGGGGCTCCTACAATGAGCAGTTCTTC; CDR3aa: CASSARQRGSYNEQFF
abundance: NA; v_gene: TRBV30; d_gene: NA; j_gene: TRBJ1-5; CDR3nt: TGTGCCTGGAGTGGCTCCAATCAGCCCCAGCATTTT; CDR3aa: CAWSGSNQPQHF